One and the same sample provided the 17 T cell receptor beta chains below, sequenced in a study of cytomegalovirus exposure and HLA in healthy donors. Researchers ran the PCR with 60 Vbeta and 13 Jbeta primers. Generated by immunoSEQ multiplex PCR, the TCRdb table keeps only in-frame clones and is missing some. Of approximately 160,000 clones listed, over 75% were seen once; the top ten hold 1%. The sequencing input was PBMCs. The receptor source for this set is a woman aged 45-59 years in good health and CMV-seropositive.

The rearrangement links TRBV6-5 to TRBJ1-1; D remains unclear. The V and J ends lost 7 bases and 1 base respectively, with 10 bases between them. Germline CDR1 and CDR2: MNHEY and SVGAGI. The CDR3 is made up of 13 amino acids. The chain's CDR3 is CASTNGENTEAFF. The CDR3 DNA sequence: TGTGCCAGCACCAACGGAGAGAACACTGAAGCTTTCTTT.

The V gene is TRBV28, the J gene TRBJ2-2, with 7 positions matching TRBD1. Germline-derived CDR1 and CDR2 are MDHEN and SYDVKM. The CDR3 is 17 amino acids. Unmatched junction bases numbered 8, after V lost 3 bases and J lost 1 base. The CDR3 region has the DNA TGTGCCAGCAGTTTCCTATTCCGGACAGGGAACACCGGGGAGCTGTTTTTT. The encoded protein is CASSFLFRTGNTGELFF.

The chain is built from TRBV5-4 and TRBJ2-4, with unresolved D. The CDR3 has 12 amino acids. Trimming took 7 bases from V and 3 from J, leaving 8 bases between them. Germline loops: CDR1 SGHNT, CDR2 YYREEE (reference sequence). CDR3 sequence (DNA): TGTGCCAGCCGGTTTGACAAAAACATTCAGTACTTC. Protein: CASRFDKNIQYF.

This clone was recorded only once. The V gene is TRBV7-9, the J gene TRBJ2-1, with 10 nucleotides matching TRBD2. Germline loops: CDR1 SEHNR, CDR2 FQNEAQ (reference sequence). The CDR3 is made up of 16 amino acids. With 5 bases clipped from V and 7 bases from J, the junction kept 11 bases outside the gene matches. CDR3 sequence (DNA): TGTGCCAGCAGCACCGGACTAGCGGAGAATATGAATGAGCAGTTCTTC. It translates to CASSTGLAENMNEQFF.

This chain joins TRBV14 and TRBJ2-7; tentative D call: TRBD2 (6 bases). Germline V gene sequence: CDR1 SGHDN, CDR2 FVKESK. The CDR3 is made up of 14 amino acids. V was trimmed by 6 bases and J by 0 bases, leaving 12 bases between them. This CDR3 reads CASSLYSGSYEQYF. In nucleotides, the CDR3 is TGTGCCAGCAGTCTATATAGCGGCTCCTACGAGCAGTACTTC. The variable domain in full, completed from reference TRBV14 and TRBJ2-7, reads EAGVTQFPSHSVIEKGQTVTLRCDPISGHDNLYWYRRVMGKEIKFLLHFVKESKQDESGMPNNRFLAERTGGTYSTLKVQPAELEDSGVYFCASSLYSGSYEQYFGPGTRLTVT.

The chain carries TRBV6-6 and TRBJ1-2; D is unclear. Germline CDR1 and CDR2: MNHNY and SVGAGI (reference sequence). This CDR3 spans 14 amino acids. Trimming shortened V by 8 bases and J by 1 base, and 14 bases separated the two germline ends. The CDR3 sequence: CASLRGDFNYGYTF. The CDR3 DNA follows: TGTGCCAGCCTCCGAGGAGACTTTAACTATGGCTACACCTTC.

J is TRBJ2-1 and V is TRBV6-4; unclear D gene. Trimming stripped 4 bases from V and 1 base from J, with 8 bases between. The CDR3 is 14 amino acids. Germline V gene sequence: CDR1 MRHNA, CDR2 SNTAGT. CDR3 protein: CASSAQISYNEQFF. Here the CDR3 DNA reads TGTGCCAGCAGTGCGCAGATATCCTACAATGAGCAGTTCTTC.

This sequence joins TRBV15 and TRBJ2-5, with TRBD2 matching over 8 bases. V trimming: 1 base; J trimming: 0 bases; junction bases outside the gene matches: 4. The CDR3 sequence is 16 residues long. The V gene's germline CDR1 is LNHNV and CDR2 YYDKDF (reference sequence). The CDR3 region is CATSRGTSGHQETQYF. CDR3 coding DNA: TGTGCCACCAGCAGAGGCACTAGCGGACACCAAGAGACCCAGTACTTC.

This clone was found a few times. The chain is built from TRBV19 and TRBJ2-5; TRBD1 matches at 9 bases. Germline-derived CDR1 and CDR2 are LNHDA and SQIVND (reference sequence). V dropped 7 bases and J dropped 5; count of bases not matched to a gene: 8. This CDR3 is built from 14 residues. The CDR3 bases are TGTGCCAGTACTCTTAGGACAGGGGATGAGACCCAGTACTTC. Encoded protein: CASTLRTGDETQYF.

There are a few counts of this clone. The chain joins TRBV7-2 to TRBJ1-2; D perhaps matches TRBD1 (5 bases). The CDR3 is 13 amino acids. The V end was cut by 2 bases, the J end by 8 bases, with 12 bases between. Germline lookup yields CDR1 SGHTA and CDR2 FQGNSA. CDR3 in DNA: TGTGCCAGCAGCTTATTCAGGGCGGGAGGCTACACCTTC. This gives the protein CASSLFRAGGYTF.

The chain joins TRBV5-6 to TRBJ2-5; possibly TRBD1 for D (5 bases). Trimming took 4 bases from V and 5 from J, leaving 18 bases between them. Germline V gives CDR1 SGHDT, CDR2 YYEEEE. CDR3 length equals 15 residues. As DNA, the CDR3 is TGTGCCAGCAGCGCCAGGACAATGGGTGGGGAGACCCAGTACTTC. It specifies CASSARTMGGETQYF.

This chain connects TRBV5-6 to TRBJ2-7, with 10 bases matching TRBD2. The CDR3 sequence is 15 residues long. Germline V lookup: CDR1 SGHDT, CDR2 YYEEEE. V trimming: 0 bases; J trimming: 3 bases; junction bases outside the gene matches: 3. The CDR3 is CASSLVVAGGYEQYF. CDR3 DNA: TGTGCCAGCAGCTTGGTGGTAGCGGGGGGCTACGAGCAGTACTTC. The entire variable domain, with the rest obtained from reference TRBV5-6 and TRBJ2-7, is as follows: DAGVTQSPTHLIKTRGQQVTLRCSPKSGHDTVSWYQQALGQGPQFIFQYYEEEERQRGNFPDRFSGHQFPNYSSELNVNALLLGDSALYLCASSLVVAGGYEQYFGPGTRLTVT.

This clone was observed once. V is TRBV7-2 and J is TRBJ1-4, with unresolved D. The CDR3 spans 14 residues. Per germline, CDR1 SGHTA and CDR2 FQGNSA. V lost 5 bases to trimming and J lost 0 bases, with 7 bases between them. CDR3 sequence (DNA): TGTGCCAGCAGCCCTCCTCCAACTAATGAAAAACTGTTTTTT. It encodes CASSPPPTNEKLFF.

The chain links TRBV2 to TRBJ1-1; TRBD1 matches at 8 bases. The ends lost 7 bases at V and 7 bases at J; junction bases unmatched: 8. This CDR3 is 13 amino acids long. CDR1 and CDR2 from the germline V gene are SNHLY and FYNNEI. The CDR3 DNA is TGTGCCAGCACCTGGACAGGGATCGGTGAAGCTTTCTTT. Its translation is CASTWTGIGEAFF.

This chain joins TRBV5-6 and TRBJ1-4; tentative D call: TRBD1 (5 bases). The CDR3 is made up of 15 amino acids. CDR1 is SGHDT and CDR2 is YYEEEE in the germline V gene. The ends were cut back, 4 bases at V and 8 bases at J, with 18 bases in the middle. CDR3 in DNA: TGTGCCAGCAGCAAAGGGGTGGTTAGCGGAGAAAAACTGTTTTTT. Amino acids: CASSKGVVSGEKLFF.

In its sample, this clone was seen once. The chain has TRBV11-1 and TRBJ2-3; a weak D match, TRBD2 (5 bases). The CDR3 runs to 13 residues. Deletions cut 4 bases from V and 5 bases from J, with 10 bases between. Germline-derived CDR1 and CDR2 are SGHAT and FQDESV (reference sequence). The CDR3 protein is CASSSTRVDTQYF. For the CDR3, the DNA is TGTGCCAGCAGCTCCACTAGAGTAGATACGCAGTATTTT. Variable domain in full (rest from reference TRBV11-1 and TRBJ2-3): EAEVAQSPRYKITEKSQAVAFWCDPISGHATLYWYRQILGQGPELLVQFQDESVVDDSQLPKDRFSAERLKGVDSTLKIQPAELGDSAMYLCASSSTRVDTQYFGPGTRLTVL.

V gene TRBV19 combines with J gene TRBJ2-5; TRBD1 aligns across 7 bases. The junction had 11 bases not matched to a gene; V was cut back by 4 bases and J by 3 bases. The V gene's germline CDR1 is LNHDA and CDR2 SQIVND (reference sequence). The length of the CDR3 is 16 residues. The CDR3: CASSNPKGALEETQYF. Here the CDR3 DNA reads TGTGCCAGTAGTAACCCTAAGGGGGCGCTGGAAGAGACCCAGTACTTC.